This T cell receptor (beta chain) was documented in a study of CD8 T cells in Susac syndrome. Regarding the study as a whole: The TCR sequencing and HLA analysis in the study involved a relatively small number of individuals, as the study acknowledged.

Trimming removed 8 bases at V and 2 bases at J, with 7 bases between. The CDR3 consists of 12 residues. It was with random hexamers that roughly 0.45 to 1 ug RNA was reverse transcribed. MiXCR was run by TCRdb on the immunoSEQ multiplex PCR reads, yielding one entry per CDR3 protein. The top ten clones hold about 0.8% of a sample with approximately 54,000 distinct CDR3 sequences, 95% of them seen once. With respect to this clonotype: Its antigen is still unknown.

The V call is TRBV12-3 or TRBV12-4, the J call TRBJ1-5, with D possibly matching TRBD1 (5 bases). This receptor was identified in a human donor with Susac syndrome. The sample taken for sequencing was CD8+ T cells from PBMCs. In nucleotides, the CDR3 is TGTGCCAGCCGGGACGGCAATCAGCCCCAGCATTTT. It yields the protein CASRDGNQPQHF.